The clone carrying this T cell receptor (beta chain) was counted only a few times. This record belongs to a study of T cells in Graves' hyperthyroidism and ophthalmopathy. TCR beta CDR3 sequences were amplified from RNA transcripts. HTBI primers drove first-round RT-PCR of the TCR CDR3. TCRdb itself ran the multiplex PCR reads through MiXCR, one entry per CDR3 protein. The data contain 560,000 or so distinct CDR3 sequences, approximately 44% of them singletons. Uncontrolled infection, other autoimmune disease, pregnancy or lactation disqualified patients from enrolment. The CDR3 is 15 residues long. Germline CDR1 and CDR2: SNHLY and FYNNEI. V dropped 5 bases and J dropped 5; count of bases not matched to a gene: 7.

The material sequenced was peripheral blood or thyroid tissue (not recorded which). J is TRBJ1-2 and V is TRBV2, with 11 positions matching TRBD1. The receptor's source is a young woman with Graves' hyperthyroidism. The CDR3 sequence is CASSKDRGPSYGYTF. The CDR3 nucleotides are TGTGCCAGCAGTAAGGACAGGGGGCCGTCGTATGGCTACACCTTC.